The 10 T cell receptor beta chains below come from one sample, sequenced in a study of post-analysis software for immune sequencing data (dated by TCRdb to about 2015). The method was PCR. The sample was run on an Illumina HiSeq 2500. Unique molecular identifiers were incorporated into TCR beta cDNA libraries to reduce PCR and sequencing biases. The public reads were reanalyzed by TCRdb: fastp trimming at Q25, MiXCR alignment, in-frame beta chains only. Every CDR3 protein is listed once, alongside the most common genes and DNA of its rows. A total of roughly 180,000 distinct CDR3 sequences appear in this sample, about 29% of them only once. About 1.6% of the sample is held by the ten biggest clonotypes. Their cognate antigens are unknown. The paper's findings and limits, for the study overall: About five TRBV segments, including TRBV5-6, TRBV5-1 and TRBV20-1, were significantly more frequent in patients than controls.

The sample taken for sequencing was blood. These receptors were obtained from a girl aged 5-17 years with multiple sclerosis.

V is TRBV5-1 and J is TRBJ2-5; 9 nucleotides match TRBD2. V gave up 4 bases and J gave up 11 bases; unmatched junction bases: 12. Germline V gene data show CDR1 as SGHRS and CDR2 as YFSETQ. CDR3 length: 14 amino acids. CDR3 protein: CASSGPSGDNEQYF. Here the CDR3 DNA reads TGCGCCAGCAGCGGGCCTAGCGGGGACAATGAGCAGTACTTC.

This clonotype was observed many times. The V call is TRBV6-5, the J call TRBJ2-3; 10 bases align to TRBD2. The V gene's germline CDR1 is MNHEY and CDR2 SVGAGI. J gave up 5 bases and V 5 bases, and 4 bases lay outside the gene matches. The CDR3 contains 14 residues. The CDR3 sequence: CASSLAGVGDTQYF. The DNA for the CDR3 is TGTGCCAGCAGTCTAGCGGGAGTAGGAGATACGCAGTATTTT.

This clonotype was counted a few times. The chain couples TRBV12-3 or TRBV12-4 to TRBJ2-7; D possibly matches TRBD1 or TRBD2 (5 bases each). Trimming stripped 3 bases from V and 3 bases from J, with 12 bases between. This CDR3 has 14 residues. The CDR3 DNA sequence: TGTGCCAGCAGTTTCCGGGACGGGTTCTACGAGCAGTACTTC. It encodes CASSFRDGFYEQYF.

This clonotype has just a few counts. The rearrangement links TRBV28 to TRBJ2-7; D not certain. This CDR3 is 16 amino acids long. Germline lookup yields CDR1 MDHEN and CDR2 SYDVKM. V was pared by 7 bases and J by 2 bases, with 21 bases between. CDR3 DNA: TGTGCCAGCACGGCAATTTCGGGCGAAAAGGCCTACGAGCAGTACTTC. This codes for CASTAISGEKAYEQYF.

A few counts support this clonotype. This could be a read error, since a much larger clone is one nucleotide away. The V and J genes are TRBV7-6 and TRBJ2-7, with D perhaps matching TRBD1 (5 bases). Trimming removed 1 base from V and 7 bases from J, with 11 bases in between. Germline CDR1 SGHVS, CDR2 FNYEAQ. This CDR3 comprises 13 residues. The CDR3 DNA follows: TGTGCCAGCAGCTTAGGACAGTACAATGAGCAGTACTTC. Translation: CASSLGQYNEQYF.

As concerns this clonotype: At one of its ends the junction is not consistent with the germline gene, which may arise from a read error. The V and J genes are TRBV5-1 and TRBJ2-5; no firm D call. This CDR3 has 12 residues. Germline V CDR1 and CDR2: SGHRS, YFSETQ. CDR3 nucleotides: TGCGTCAGCACAGCGCCCCACAATGAGCAGTACTTC. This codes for CVSTAPHNEQYF. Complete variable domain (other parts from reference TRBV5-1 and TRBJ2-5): KAGVTQTPRYLIKTRGQQVTLSCSPISGHRSVSWYQQTPGQGLQFLFEYFSETQRNKGNFPGRFSGRQFSNSRSEMNVSTLELGDSALYLCVSTAPHNEQYFGPGTRLLVL.

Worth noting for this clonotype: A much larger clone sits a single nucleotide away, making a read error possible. CDR3 nucleotides: TGTGCCAGCAGTCTACCGGACAAGGTGAAAGGCGAGCAGTACTTC. Amino acid sequence: CASSLPDKVKGEQYF. This chain joins TRBV28 and TRBJ2-7; TRBD1 is a possible D gene (5 bases). Germline V gene sequence: CDR1 MDHEN, CDR2 SYDVKM. This CDR3 has 15 amino acids. Trimming stripped 5 bases from V and 6 bases from J, with 20 bases between.

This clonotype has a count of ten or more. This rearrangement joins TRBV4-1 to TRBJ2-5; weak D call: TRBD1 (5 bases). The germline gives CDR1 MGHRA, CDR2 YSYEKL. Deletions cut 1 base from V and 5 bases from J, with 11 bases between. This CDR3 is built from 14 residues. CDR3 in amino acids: CASSQADKPETQYF. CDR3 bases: TGCGCCAGCAGCCAAGCGGACAAACCTGAGACCCAGTACTTC.

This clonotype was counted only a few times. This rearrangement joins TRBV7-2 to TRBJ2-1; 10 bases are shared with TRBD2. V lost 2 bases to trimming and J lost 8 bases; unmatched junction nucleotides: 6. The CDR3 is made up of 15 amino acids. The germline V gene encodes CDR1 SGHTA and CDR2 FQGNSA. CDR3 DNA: TGTGCCAGCAGCTTACTAGCGGGGGCGGTGGATGAGCAGTTCTTC. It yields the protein CASSLLAGAVDEQFF.

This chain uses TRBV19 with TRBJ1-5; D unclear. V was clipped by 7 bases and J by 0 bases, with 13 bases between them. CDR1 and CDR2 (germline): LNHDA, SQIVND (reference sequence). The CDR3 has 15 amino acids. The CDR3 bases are TGTGCCAGTACGGCAGGCCCCCATAGCAATCAGCCCCAGCATTTT. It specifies CASTAGPHSNQPQHF.